The 14 T cell receptor beta chains in this list originate from one sample, sequenced in a study of Ad26.COV2.S vaccination and SARS-CoV-2 variants. Only in-frame clones appear in the TCRdb table, and some are missing; sequencing was by immunoSEQ multiplex PCR. Seen here are some 290,000 clones, approximately 86% observed once, and the top ten hold approximately 2.2%. Treatment here: roughly 18 received Ad26.COV2.S at low or high dose, single or two shots; 5 received placebo; per-sample allocation not given. Each sample was drawn 63 days after the first injection (of vaccine or placebo). The specimen was peripheral blood, collected in a trial of Ad26.COV2.S vaccine versus placebo. Source of these receptors: a person aged 18 to 65 who received the Ad26.COV2.S COVID-19 vaccine or a placebo.

The rearrangement links TRBV6-5 to TRBJ1-3; the D is unclear. Germline V gene lookup returns CDR1 MNHEY and CDR2 SVGAGI. The CDR3 totals 14 residues. Trimming cost V 10 bases and J 0 bases, with 13 bases left between them. CDR3 DNA sequence: TGTGCCACCACTCCAAGCTACTCTGGAAACACCATATATTTT. Translating gives CATTPSYSGNTIYF.

This clone occurred a few times. V gene TRBV27 combines with J gene TRBJ1-2; no clear D gene. The CDR3 contains 14 residues. The V gene's germline CDR1 is MNHEY and CDR2 SMNVEV (reference sequence). The V and J ends lost 0 bases and 7 bases respectively, with 12 bases between them. CDR3 DNA: TGTGCCAGCAGTTTATCAGGCCGGAGAGGTGGCTACACCTTC. Amino acids: CASSLSGRRGGYTF.

CDR3 in amino acids: CASSYEKLFF. The DNA of the CDR3 is TGTGCCAGCAGTTACGAAAAACTGTTTTTT. The chain employs TRBV2 and TRBJ1-4; D ambiguous. V was pared by 5 bases and J by 8 bases, with 3 bases between. This CDR3 is built from 10 residues. CDR1 and CDR2 (germline): SNHLY, FYNNEI.

This rearrangement joins TRBV2 to TRBJ1-1, with 10 nucleotides matching TRBD1. The CDR3 has 15 residues. The V and J ends lost 4 bases and 4 bases, in that order; junction bases with no gene match: 6. CDR1 and CDR2 (germline): SNHLY, FYNNEI. CDR3 protein: CASSARQGASTEAFF. The CDR3 DNA reads TGTGCCAGCAGTGCCCGACAGGGGGCGAGCACTGAAGCTTTCTTT.

This clone was seen only a few times. The chain couples TRBV19 to TRBJ1-1; TRBD1 matches 7 bases. The J segment lost 6 bases and the V segment lost 6 bases, leaving 10 bases of the junction unmatched. CDR1 is LNHDA and CDR2 is SQIVND in the germline V gene (reference sequence). The CDR3 sequence is 14 residues long. CDR3 amino acids: CASRETGSPSEAFF. The DNA of the CDR3 is TGTGCCAGTAGAGAGACAGGGAGTCCCTCTGAAGCTTTCTTT.

This chain joins TRBV5-1 and TRBJ2-5; weak D call: TRBD1 (5 bases). The CDR3 loop spans 13 amino acids. The ends were cut back, 4 bases at V and 4 bases at J, with 11 bases in the middle. Germline V gene lookup returns CDR1 SGHRS and CDR2 YFSETQ. The CDR3 region is CASSLTRGETQYF. As DNA, the CDR3 is TGCGCCAGCAGCCTCACAAGGGGAGAGACCCAGTACTTC.

This clone was seen a handful of times. Other DNA sequences in the same sample also yield this CDR3. The chain employs TRBV5-1 and TRBJ2-7, with D possibly called TRBD1 or TRBD2 (5 bases each). Trimming took off 0 bases at V and 3 bases at J, with 10 bases between the two ends. CDR3 size: 14 residues. Germline loops: CDR1 SGHRS, CDR2 YFSETQ. The CDR3 is CASSLEAGSYEQYF. In nucleotides, the CDR3 is TGCGCCAGCAGCTTGGAAGCAGGGAGCTACGAGCAGTACTTC.

This clone appeared once. CDR3 DNA: TGTGCCAGTAGTATAGTGTCTGGCTACGAGCAGTACTTC. It encodes CASSIVSGYEQYF. The genes are TRBV19 and TRBJ2-7; D remains unclear. This CDR3 region has 13 residues. Looked up from germline, CDR1 is LNHDA and CDR2 is SQIVND (reference sequence). Trimming shortened V by 1 base and J by 3 bases, and 7 bases separated the two germline ends.

The chain has TRBV28 and TRBJ2-6, with a possible D match to TRBD1 (6 bases). V was pared by 6 bases and J by 2 bases, with 11 bases between. The CDR3 has 15 amino acids. Germline V gene lookup returns CDR1 MDHEN and CDR2 SYDVKM. CDR3 region: CASSEGVAGANVLTF. CDR3 DNA sequence: TGTGCCAGCAGCGAGGGGGTAGCTGGGGCCAACGTCCTGACTTTC.

The chain uses TRBV6-6 and TRBJ1-2; no clear D. V was clipped by 2 bases and J by 8 bases, with 9 bases between them. The CDR3 length is 12 residues. Germline assignment: CDR1 MNHNY and CDR2 SVGAGI (reference sequence). For the CDR3, the DNA is TGTGCCAGCAGTTACAACGGGCGGGGCTACACCTTC. This encodes CASSYNGRGYTF.

The rearrangement links TRBV27 to TRBJ2-2, with 7 positions matching TRBD1. Germline CDR1 is MNHEY and CDR2 is SMNVEV (reference sequence). The CDR3 sequence is 17 residues long. The V gene end was trimmed by 2 bases and the J gene end by 2 bases; junction bases not matched to a gene: 8. In DNA, the CDR3 is TGTGCCAGCAGTTTAATTCCGGGGACAGTTAACACCGGGGAGCTGTTTTTT. It yields the protein CASSLIPGTVNTGELFF.

This chain connects TRBV11-3 to TRBJ2-3, with D possibly TRBD2 on 6 matching bases. Deletions cut 8 bases from V and 1 base from J, with 10 bases between. This CDR3 has 13 residues. In germline, CDR1 is SGHNT, CDR2 YENEEA. The CDR3 DNA sequence: TGTGCCAGCTGGAGGAGGGGCACAGATACGCAGTATTTT. Translating gives CASWRRGTDTQYF.

The chain joins TRBV10-2 to TRBJ1-1; TRBD1 is a possible D gene (6 bases). This CDR3 is 15 amino acids long. Germline assignment: CDR1 WSHSY and CDR2 SAAADI. V was trimmed by 0 bases and J by 4 bases, leaving 12 bases between them. In DNA form, the CDR3 reads TGCGCCAGCAGTGAGTCGAGGGGGAGTGGCACTGAAGCTTTCTTT. Protein product: CASSESRGSGTEAFF.

The chain is built from TRBV9 and TRBJ2-3; no definite D call. The CDR3 length is 14 residues. Germline-derived CDR1 and CDR2 are SGDLS and YYNGEE. The V end was cut by 0 bases, the J end by 5 bases, with 10 bases between. The CDR3 loop is CASSVAQALDTQYF. For the CDR3, the DNA is TGTGCCAGCAGCGTAGCTCAGGCTTTAGATACGCAGTATTTT.